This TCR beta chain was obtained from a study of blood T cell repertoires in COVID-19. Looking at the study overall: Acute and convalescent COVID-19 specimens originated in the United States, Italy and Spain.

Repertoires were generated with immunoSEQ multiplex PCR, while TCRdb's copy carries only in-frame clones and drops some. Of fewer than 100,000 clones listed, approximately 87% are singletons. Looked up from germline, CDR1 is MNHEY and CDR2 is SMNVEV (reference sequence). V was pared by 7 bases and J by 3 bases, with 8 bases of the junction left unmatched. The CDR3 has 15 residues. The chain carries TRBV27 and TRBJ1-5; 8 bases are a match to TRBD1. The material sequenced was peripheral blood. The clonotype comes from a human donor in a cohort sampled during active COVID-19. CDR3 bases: TGTGCCAGCAACCCCGGGACAGGCCTCAATCAGCCCCAGCATTTT. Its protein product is CASNPGTGLNQPQHF.